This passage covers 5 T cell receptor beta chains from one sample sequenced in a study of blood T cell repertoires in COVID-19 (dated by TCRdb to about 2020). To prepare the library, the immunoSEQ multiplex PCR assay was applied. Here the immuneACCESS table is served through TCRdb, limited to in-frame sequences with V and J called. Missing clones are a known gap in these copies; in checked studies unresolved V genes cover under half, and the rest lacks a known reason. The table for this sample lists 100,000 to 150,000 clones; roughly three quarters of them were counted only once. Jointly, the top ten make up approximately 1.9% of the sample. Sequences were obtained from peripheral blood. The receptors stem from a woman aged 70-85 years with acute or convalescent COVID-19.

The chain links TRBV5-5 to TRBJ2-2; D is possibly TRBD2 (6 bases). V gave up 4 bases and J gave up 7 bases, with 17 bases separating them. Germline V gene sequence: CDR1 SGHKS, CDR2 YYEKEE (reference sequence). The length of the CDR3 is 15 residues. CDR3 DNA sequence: TGTGCCAGCAGCCTAGGAATCGCCGGGAGCGGGGAGCTGTTTTTT. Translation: CASSLGIAGSGELFF.

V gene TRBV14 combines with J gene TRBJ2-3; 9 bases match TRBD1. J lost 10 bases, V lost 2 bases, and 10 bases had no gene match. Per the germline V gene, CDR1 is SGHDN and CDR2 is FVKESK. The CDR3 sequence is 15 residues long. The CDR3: CASSQRTGALGSQYF. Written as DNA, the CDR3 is TGTGCCAGCAGCCAAAGGACAGGGGCCCTGGGATCGCAGTATTTT.

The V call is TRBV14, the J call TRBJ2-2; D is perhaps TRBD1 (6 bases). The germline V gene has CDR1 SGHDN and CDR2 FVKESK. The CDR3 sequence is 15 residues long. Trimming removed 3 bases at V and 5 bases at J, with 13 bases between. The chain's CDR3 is CASSQRTVGTGELFF. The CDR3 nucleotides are TGTGCCAGCAGCCAGAGGACAGTGGGGACCGGGGAGCTGTTTTTT.

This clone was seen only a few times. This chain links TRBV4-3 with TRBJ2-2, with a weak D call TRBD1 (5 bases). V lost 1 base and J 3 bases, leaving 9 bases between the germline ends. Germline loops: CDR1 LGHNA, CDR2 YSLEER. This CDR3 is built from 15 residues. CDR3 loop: CASSQVQGYTGELFF. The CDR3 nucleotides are TGCGCCAGCAGCCAAGTGCAGGGCTACACCGGGGAGCTGTTTTTT.

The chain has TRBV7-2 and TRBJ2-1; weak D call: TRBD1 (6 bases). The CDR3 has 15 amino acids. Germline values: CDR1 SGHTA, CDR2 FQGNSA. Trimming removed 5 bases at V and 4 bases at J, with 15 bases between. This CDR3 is CASSKGQPPYNEQFF. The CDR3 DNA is TGTGCCAGCAGCAAGGGACAACCACCTTACAATGAGCAGTTCTTC.